The 32 T cell receptor beta chains presented below share a single source sample, sequenced in a study of cytomegalovirus exposure and HLA in healthy donors. The PCR was carried out with 60 Vbeta primers and 13 Jbeta primers. Profiled with immunoSEQ multiplex PCR; TCRdb holds only in-frame clones, not every one. The top ten hold around 1.7% of the sample, which has about 250,000 clones, around 90% seen once. Source material: PBMCs. These receptors were obtained from a girl aged 2-10 years in good health and CMV-seronegative.

The chain recombines TRBV30 with TRBJ2-2; a weak D match, TRBD2 (5 bases). The CDR3 runs 15 residues. The V gene lost 0 bases and the J gene lost 5 bases, with 13 bases spanning the gap. Per the germline V gene, CDR1 is GTSNPN and CDR2 is SVGIG (reference sequence). The CDR3 DNA reads TGTGCCTGGAGTGTACCCGGGAAGTATACCGGGGAGCTGTTTTTT. Translated: CAWSVPGKYTGELFF. The entire variable domain, with the rest obtained from reference TRBV30 and TRBJ2-2, is as follows: SQTIHQWPATLVQPVGSPLSLECTVEGTSNPNLYWYRQAAGRGLQLLFYSVGIGQISSEVPQNLSASRPQDRQFILSSKKLLLSDSGFYLCAWSVPGKYTGELFFGEGSRLTVL.

The chain carries TRBV7-9 and TRBJ2-5, with 9 bases identical to TRBD1. V trimming: 3 bases; J trimming: 2 bases; junction bases outside the gene matches: 4. Per germline, CDR1 SEHNR and CDR2 FQNEAQ (reference sequence). The CDR3 consists of 15 residues. The CDR3 sequence: CASSFPGTGQETQYF. Here the CDR3 DNA reads TGTGCCAGCAGCTTTCCCGGGACAGGGCAAGAGACCCAGTACTTC.

The table lists this clone with a count of one. This chain uses TRBV6-5 with TRBJ1-2, with TRBD1 identical over 9 bases. CDR1 and CDR2 (germline): MNHEY, SVGAGI. This CDR3 contains 14 residues. Unmatched junction bases numbered 6, after V lost 2 bases and J lost 8 bases. The CDR3 loop reads CASSYVQGADGYTF. CDR3 nucleotide sequence: TGTGCCAGCAGTTACGTACAGGGGGCGGACGGCTACACCTTC.

The CDR3 is CASSEAIGQVREGQFF. DNA for the CDR3: TGCGCCAGCAGTGAGGCGATAGGACAGGTGAGAGAGGGGCAGTTCTTC. V gene TRBV10-1 combines with J gene TRBJ2-1; 7 bases line up with TRBD1. CDR3 length: 16 amino acids. V lost 2 bases and J lost 12; bases outside the gene matches: 16. Germline V lookup: CDR1 WNHNN, CDR2 SYGVQD (reference sequence).

The chain has TRBV7-9 and TRBJ2-5, with a tentative D call TRBD2 (7 bases). Germline V gene data show CDR1 as SEHNR and CDR2 as FQNEAQ (reference sequence). With 1 base removed from V and 3 bases from J, the gap between germline ends came to 21 bases. The CDR3 is 18 amino acids. CDR3 protein: CASSLVIGPSGGKETQYF. CDR3 DNA sequence: TGTGCCAGCAGCTTAGTAATAGGTCCGTCGGGGGGCAAAGAGACCCAGTACTTC.

The V call is TRBV6-1, the J call TRBJ2-7; TRBD1 aligns across 8 bases. CDR1 is MNHNS, CDR2 SASEGT, per germline. The trim removed 5 bases at V and 3 bases at J, leaving 6 bases unmatched. The CDR3 is 14 residues long. CDR3: CASSLTGGGYEQYF. The CDR3 DNA reads TGTGCCAGCAGTCTTACAGGGGGAGGCTACGAGCAGTACTTC.

V is TRBV7-2 and J is TRBJ1-5; D remains ambiguous. Germline V gives CDR1 SGHTA, CDR2 FQGNSA. The length of the CDR3 is 14 residues. The V end lost 2 bases, the J end lost 5 bases, and 10 bases lay between the germline ends. CDR3 protein: CASSLRRWDQPQHF. CDR3 coding DNA: TGTGCCAGCAGCTTAAGGAGGTGGGATCAGCCCCAGCATTTT.

The rearrangement joins TRBV19 to TRBJ2-5; tentative D call: TRBD2 (6 bases). Germline V gene lookup returns CDR1 LNHDA and CDR2 SQIVND (reference sequence). The CDR3 contains 18 residues. The V and J ends lost 3 bases and 4 bases respectively, with 24 bases between them. CDR3: CASSIRDVRLEIRETQYF. The CDR3 DNA follows: TGTGCCAGTAGTATTAGAGATGTGAGACTAGAGATTCGAGAGACCCAGTACTTC.

The gene calls are TRBV30 and TRBJ1-5, with TRBD1 as a possible D gene (6 bases). V gave up 5 bases and J gave up 3 bases, with 11 bases separating them. The CDR3 runs 13 residues. The V gene's germline CDR1 is GTSNPN and CDR2 SVGIG (reference sequence). This CDR3 reads CAWGTGSNQPQHF. The CDR3 nucleotides read TGTGCCTGGGGCACAGGGTCCAATCAGCCCCAGCATTTT. Using reference TRBV30 and TRBJ1-5 for the parts outside the CDR3, the full variable domain is SQTIHQWPATLVQPVGSPLSLECTVEGTSNPNLYWYRQAAGRGLQLLFYSVGIGQISSEVPQNLSASRPQDRQFILSSKKLLLSDSGFYLCAWGTGSNQPQHFGDGTRLSIL.

CDR3: CASSLTPNGYEQYF. CDR3 sequence (DNA): TGTGCCAGCAGTTTAACTCCAAACGGCTACGAGCAGTACTTC. This chain connects TRBV27 to TRBJ2-7, with unresolved D. Trimming removed 2 bases at V and 3 bases at J, with 11 bases between. The CDR3 spans 14 residues. Per the germline V gene, CDR1 is MNHEY and CDR2 is SMNVEV (reference sequence).

With regard to this clone: One end of the junction does not line up with germline, which may come from a read error. The chain is built from TRBV7-7 and TRBJ2-3; TRBD1 matches 9 bases. The germline V gene has CDR1 SSHAT and CDR2 FNYEAQ (reference sequence). The CDR3 has 16 residues. The CDR3 DNA is TGTGCTAGCAGCTTATTCGCCGGGACAGGGTCAGATACGCAGTATTTT. Protein product: CASSLFAGTGSDTQYF.

This clone was seen only once. The J gene is TRBJ2-1, the V gene TRBV29-1, with D maybe TRBD1 (6 bases). This CDR3 is built from 14 residues. Germline V gene sequence: CDR1 SQVTM, CDR2 ANQGSEA. The germline V and J ends were trimmed by 7 bases and 6 bases, with 19 bases remaining between them. The CDR3 protein is CSAVNRDTSNEQFF. The CDR3 nucleotides read TGCAGCGCAGTCAATAGGGACACGAGCAATGAGCAGTTCTTC.

This clone was detected once. The J gene is TRBJ2-1, the V gene TRBV11-2; 7 positions agree with TRBD2. In germline, CDR1 is SGHAT, CDR2 FQNNGV. V lost 1 base and J lost 6; bases outside the gene matches: 9. The CDR3 has 16 amino acids. CDR3 in amino acids: CASSLAPGGRGNEQFF. CDR3 DNA sequence: TGTGCCAGCAGCTTAGCCCCCGGCGGGAGAGGCAATGAGCAGTTCTTC.

The V and J genes are TRBV10-3 and TRBJ2-7; TRBD2 matches 8 bases. V was pared by 0 bases and J by 4 bases, with 5 bases of the junction left unmatched. The CDR3 has 15 amino acids. Germline loops: CDR1 ENHRY, CDR2 SYGVKD. CDR3 protein: CAISESLGGAYEQYF. The CDR3 bases are TGTGCCATCAGTGAGTCGCTCGGGGGGGCGTACGAGCAGTACTTC.

The chain carries TRBV7-8 and TRBJ2-7; weak D call: TRBD2 (5 bases). The CDR3 has 14 amino acids. The germline CDR1 and CDR2 sequences are SGHVS and FQNEAQ. The V gene lost 0 bases and the J gene lost 3 bases, with 9 bases spanning the gap. The CDR3 is CASSLARGNYEQYF. The DNA of the CDR3 is TGTGCCAGCAGCTTAGCGCGAGGGAACTACGAGCAGTACTTC.

The chain joins TRBV2 to TRBJ1-4; the D is unclear. The ends were cut back, 3 bases at V and 6 bases at J, with 14 bases in the middle. From germline, CDR1 is SNHLY and CDR2 FYNNEI. The CDR3 spans 15 residues. CDR3 nucleotides: TGTGCCAGCAGTGAGGGTTGGGAGAGTCATGAAAAACTGTTTTTT. Encoded protein: CASSEGWESHEKLFF.

Of note for this clone: Other nucleotide sequences in the sample specify the same CDR3. The rearrangement joins TRBV12-5 to TRBJ1-1; D call uncertain. The CDR3 spans 13 residues. Trimming stripped 6 bases from V and 1 base from J, with 9 bases between. Germline CDR1 is LGHNT and CDR2 is FRNRAP. In nucleotides, the CDR3 is TGTGCTAGTGGCTCCCCGGGGAACACTGAAGCTTTCTTT. Translated: CASGSPGNTEAFF.

V and J are TRBV7-2 and TRBJ1-3; TRBD1 matches at 12 bases. Germline V gives CDR1 SGHTA, CDR2 FQGNSA. There are 14 residues in the CDR3. The V and J ends lost 5 bases and 8 bases, in that order; junction bases with no gene match: 4. The CDR3 DNA reads TGTGCCAGCAGCCCGGGACAGGGGGCGGACACCATATATTTT. This codes for CASSPGQGADTIYF.

This chain connects TRBV30 to TRBJ2-1, with 7 bases that match TRBD1. This CDR3 region has 15 residues. Looked up from germline, CDR1 is GTSNPN and CDR2 is SVGIG (reference sequence). The J segment lost 0 bases and the V segment lost 3 bases, leaving 5 bases of the junction unmatched. The CDR3 loop is CAWSTGVSSYNEQFF. For the CDR3, the DNA is TGTGCCTGGAGCACAGGGGTTAGCTCCTACAATGAGCAGTTCTTC. The full variable domain, completed using reference TRBV30 and TRBJ2-1, is SQTIHQWPATLVQPVGSPLSLECTVEGTSNPNLYWYRQAAGRGLQLLFYSVGIGQISSEVPQNLSASRPQDRQFILSSKKLLLSDSGFYLCAWSTGVSSYNEQFFGPGTRLTVL.

V gene TRBV30 combines with J gene TRBJ2-7; D is ambiguous. The CDR3 length is 13 residues. Germline V gene sequence: CDR1 GTSNPN, CDR2 SVGIG (reference sequence). Trimming removed 2 bases from V and 1 base from J, with 9 bases in between. CDR3 sequence: CAWSLSVSYEQYF. CDR3 DNA: TGTGCCTGGAGTTTGTCGGTTTCCTACGAGCAGTACTTC.

A single count supports this clone. The chain has TRBV5-4 and TRBJ2-7, with TRBD2 as a possible D gene (5 bases). Germline CDR1 SGHNT, CDR2 YYREEE (reference sequence). The CDR3 runs to 14 residues. Between the trimmed V and J ends, which lost 5 bases and 3 bases, there was a span of 15 bases. The CDR3 region is CASSSPLVSYEQYF. The DNA of the CDR3 is TGTGCCAGCAGTTCCCCACTAGTAAGCTACGAGCAGTACTTC.

This sequence joins TRBV28 and TRBJ1-4, with 7 bases aligning to TRBD1. Germline V gene lookup returns CDR1 MDHEN and CDR2 SYDVKM. The CDR3 loop spans 14 amino acids. The V segment lost 6 bases and the J segment 8 bases; nucleotides outside the gene matches: 9. CDR3: CASSPPGTDEKLFF. As DNA, the CDR3 is TGTGCCAGCAGCCCCCCAGGGACAGACGAAAAACTGTTTTTT.

This clone appeared a single time. This chain connects TRBV27 to TRBJ1-6; D is unclear. Germline CDR1 reads MNHEY; CDR2 reads SMNVEV (reference sequence). V was pared by 6 bases and J by 7 bases, with 22 bases between. The CDR3 is made up of 17 amino acids. The CDR3 protein is CASSPVWARSRNSPLHF. CDR3 DNA sequence: TGTGCCAGCAGCCCGGTATGGGCCCGCTCCCGGAATTCACCCCTCCACTTT.

The genes are TRBV6-1 and TRBJ2-2; 8 positions agree with TRBD2. J lost 4 bases, V lost 2 bases, and 6 bases had no gene match. The germline CDR1 and CDR2 sequences are MNHNS and SASEGT. The CDR3 totals 16 residues. This chain's CDR3 is CASSELAGWSTGELFF. The CDR3 DNA is TGTGCCAGCAGTGAATTAGCGGGGTGGAGCACCGGGGAGCTGTTTTTT.

The V gene is TRBV29-1, the J gene TRBJ2-7; D is unresolved. Trimming left V 4 bases short and J 7 bases short, with 8 bases between. Germline-derived CDR1 and CDR2 are SQVTM and ANQGSEA. The CDR3 spans 10 residues. In DNA form, the CDR3 reads TGCAGCGTTGGTAGTGAAGAGCAGTACTTC. It codes for CSVGSEEQYF.

The chain combines TRBV5-1 with TRBJ2-5; 11 positions match TRBD1. Per the germline V gene, CDR1 is SGHRS and CDR2 is YFSETQ. J was trimmed by 5 bases and V by 0 bases; bases with no gene match: 6. The CDR3 is made up of 16 amino acids. The chain's CDR3 is CASSLGTGGRGETQYF. Written as DNA, the CDR3 is TGCGCCAGCAGCTTGGGGACAGGGGGCAGAGGGGAGACCCAGTACTTC.

CDR3 nucleotides: TGTGCCAGCAGCCAGGAAACGGGGAATGGCTACACCTTC. Translated: CASSQETGNGYTF. The chain couples TRBV7-9 to TRBJ1-2; the D is unclear. Germline values: CDR1 SEHNR, CDR2 FQNEAQ (reference sequence). The CDR3 is 13 residues long. Deletions cut 5 bases from V and 6 bases from J, with 13 bases between.

This chain links TRBV6-4 with TRBJ1-1; TRBD1 matches 7 bases. The trim removed 6 bases at V and 2 bases at J, leaving 3 bases unmatched. The germline CDR1 and CDR2 sequences are MRHNA and SNTAGT. The CDR3 contains 13 residues. CDR3 region: CASRGTANTEAFF. CDR3 sequence (DNA): TGTGCCAGCAGGGGGACAGCTAACACTGAAGCTTTCTTT.

This sequence joins TRBV6-5 and TRBJ2-3, with 7 bases that match TRBD2. The CDR3 spans 15 residues. CDR1 and CDR2 from the germline V gene are MNHEY and SVGAGI. V lost 5 bases and J lost 5; bases outside the gene matches: 10. The CDR3 DNA sequence: TGTGCCAGCAGTCCCTGGGCTAGCGGAGAAGATACGCAGTATTTT. Its translation is CASSPWASGEDTQYF.

This chain connects TRBV18 to TRBJ2-7; D remains ambiguous. The CDR3 is 13 residues long. In germline, CDR1 is KGHSH, CDR2 LQKENI. The V gene lost 0 bases and the J gene lost 1 base, with 4 bases spanning the gap. In DNA, the CDR3 is TGTGCCAGCTCACCACCACAGTCCTACGAGCAGTACTTC. Its protein product is CASSPPQSYEQYF. The full variable domain, in which reference TRBV18 and TRBJ2-7 provide the parts outside the CDR3, is NAGVMQNPRHLVRRRGQEARLRCSPMKGHSHVYWYRQLPEEGLKFMVYLQKENIIDESGMPKERFSAEFPKEGPSILRIQQVVRGDSAAYFCASSPPQSYEQYFGPGTRLTVT.

J is TRBJ1-2 and V is TRBV6-6; 8 bases are shared with TRBD1. V gave up 2 bases and J gave up 9 bases; unmatched junction bases: 8. Germline-derived CDR1 and CDR2 are MNHNY and SVGAGI (reference sequence). The CDR3 contains 14 residues. The CDR3 sequence: CASSYGTGSDRYTF. The CDR3 DNA sequence: TGTGCCAGCAGTTACGGGACAGGTTCGGATCGCTACACCTTC.

This sequence joins TRBV14 and TRBJ1-3; D possibly corresponds to TRBD1 (6 bases). The CDR3 contains 16 residues. The V and J ends lost 2 bases and 1 base respectively, with 12 bases between them. The germline V gene encodes CDR1 SGHDN and CDR2 FVKESK. The CDR3 region has the DNA TGTGCCAGCAGCCAAATACAGGGTAAATCTGGAAACACCATATATTTT. It is translated as CASSQIQGKSGNTIYF.